The 10 T cell receptor beta chains below were found in one sample sequenced in a study of tumor and adjacent non-tumor tissue in lung cancer. No cell sorting was done before RNA was extracted from the tissue. TCRbeta libraries were built with three rounds of nested PCR, modified from ARM-PCR. TCRdb re-called the multiplex PCR reads through MiXCR, storing one row per CDR3 protein. In the table there are tens of thousands of distinct CDR3 sequences, nearly 70% of which are singletons. Input material: lung tumor tissue. Receptors originate from a woman aged 65 to 85 with non-small cell lung cancer.

A remark on this clonotype: A read error may explain this, as a much larger clone is one base away. The genes are TRBV20-1 and TRBJ2-3, with D unresolved. The V gene's germline CDR1 is DFQATT and CDR2 SNEGSKA (reference sequence). The CDR3 is 12 amino acids. CDR3 region: CSASSDTDMQYF. CDR3 coding DNA: TGCAGTGCTAGCTCTGACACAGATATGCAGTATTTT.

On this clonotype: Being one base from a much bigger clone, this may be a read error. This chain connects TRBV5-5 to TRBJ2-1; 8 bases fit TRBD2. The germline gives CDR1 SGHKS, CDR2 YYEKEE (reference sequence). The CDR3 has 18 amino acids. Here the CDR3 reads CASSLKGSGALYYDEQFF. In DNA, the CDR3 is TGTGCCAGCAGCTTGAAAGGTAGCGGGGCCCTATACTACGATGAGCAGTTCTTC.

The table lists this clonotype with many counts. This chain connects TRBV7-8 to TRBJ1-3; no clear D. Germline V gives CDR1 SGHVS, CDR2 FQNEAQ. Trimming stripped 5 bases from V and 2 bases from J, with 16 bases between. The CDR3 contains 16 residues. CDR3: CASSPLFISTGNTIYF. For the CDR3, the DNA is TGTGCCAGCAGCCCCCTTTTTATTTCGACTGGAAACACCATATATTTT.

This clonotype was picked up many times. The chain couples TRBV28 to TRBJ2-5; possible D gene TRBD1, 7 bases. In germline, CDR1 is MDHEN, CDR2 SYDVKM. This CDR3 has 14 residues. The V end lost 3 bases, the J end lost 2 bases, and 10 bases lay between the germline ends. The CDR3, as DNA: TGTGCCAGCAGTTTCGCGGGACAGCAAGAGACCCAGTACTTC. It specifies CASSFAGQQETQYF.

CDR3 region: CSVDGGAGNEQFF. The CDR3 DNA reads as TGCAGCGTTGACGGCGGGGCGGGGAATGAGCAGTTCTTC. J is TRBJ2-1 and V is TRBV29-1, with D perhaps matching TRBD2 (6 bases). CDR3 length: 13 amino acids. Per the germline V gene, CDR1 is SQVTM and CDR2 is ANQGSEA. Between the trimmed V and J ends, which lost 3 bases and 7 bases, there was a span of 13 bases.

This clonotype showed up just a few times. A much larger clone sits a single nucleotide away, making a read error possible. This sequence joins TRBV5-6 and TRBJ1-5; D is unclear. This CDR3 spans 13 amino acids. CDR1 and CDR2 from the germline V gene are SGHDT and YYEEEE. CDR3 sequence reads: CTSSLGSDQPQHF. The CDR3 bases are TGTACCAGCAGCTTGGGGAGTGATCAGCCCCAGCATTTT.

Remarks on this clonotype: A much larger clone differs from this one at a single base, so this may be a read error. This chain uses TRBV5-1 with TRBJ1-1; TRBD1 is a possible D gene (5 bases). Per germline, CDR1 SGHRS and CDR2 YFSETQ. The germline V and J ends were trimmed by 1 base and 2 bases, with 9 bases remaining between them. The CDR3 runs 14 residues. DNA for the CDR3: TGCGCCAGCAGCTTGCACAGGTATAACACTGAAGCTTTCTTT. Translating it yields CASSLHRYNTEAFF.

About this clonotype itself: One end of the junction does not line up with germline, which may come from a read error. The chain carries TRBV13 and TRBJ1-1, with TRBD1 matching 7 bases. The CDR3 consists of 18 residues. Germline CDR1 reads PRHDT; CDR2 reads FYEKMQ (reference sequence). DNA for the CDR3: TGTGCCAACAGGTGGCCCGGGGAACGGGGCAGGGGGAGCACTGAAGCTTCCTTT. Translation: CANRWPGERGRGSTEASF.

Concerning this clonotype itself: A much larger clone lies a single base off, so this may be a read error. The V call is TRBV10-1, the J call TRBJ2-1; TRBD2 matches at 8 bases. The germline V gene encodes CDR1 WNHNN and CDR2 SYGVQD (reference sequence). CDR3 length equals 14 residues. The CDR3 nucleotides are TGCGCCAACAGTGAGTCTGGTAGCGGGGACGAGCAGTTCTTC. Encoded protein: CANSESGSGDEQFF.

Note on this clonotype: One end of the junction is discordant with germline, which a read error may explain. The chain couples TRBV28 to TRBJ2-2; 11 bases are shared with TRBD2. The CDR3 consists of 17 residues. CDR1 is MDHEN, CDR2 SYDVKM, per germline. The CDR3 region is CVSSLGLAGGYTRELFF. In DNA form, the CDR3 reads TGTGTCAGCAGTTTGGGGCTAGCGGGAGGTTATACCAGGGAGCTGTTTTTT.